The following is a TCR beta chain sequence with its context. The antigen remains unidentified. Repeated repertoire sampling spanned the course of chemoradiotherapy. Assay: immunoSEQ multiplex PCR; the TCRdb copy retains only in-frame clones and omits some. The data contain about 6,400 clones, around 72% of them singletons. The sample is drawn from a study of chemoradiotherapy in HPV16-positive cancers. The study's findings and limits: Functional assays defining HPV-specific T cells used only a couple of HPV16-positive patients. HPV-responsive T-cell expansion during chemoradiotherapy was linked to improved recurrence-free survival in HPV16-positive patients.

Sequenced material: tumor tissue, taken from a patient who underwent chemoradiotherapy. This clonotype was obtained from a human donor with HPV-associated anogenital cancer.

CDR3 sequence reads: CASSLWIDTIYF. CDR3 DNA sequence: TGTGCCAGCAGCTTATGGATAGACACCATATATTTT. This sequence joins TRBV11-2 and TRBJ1-3; unclear D gene. Trimming removed 2 bases at V and 8 bases at J, with 7 bases between. The CDR3 totals 12 residues. CDR1 is SGHAT, CDR2 FQNNGV, per germline.